This TCR beta chain was captured in a study of cytomegalovirus exposure and HLA in healthy donors. General study findings and limits: It emerged from a later analysis that several of the most significant clusters appeared to be linked to common viral pathogens. Earlier results showed most TCR beta V segments being productive about 87% or about 30% of the time. Later analysis suggested most CMV-associated TCR beta chains were HLA-restricted.

From germline, CDR1 is SQVTM and CDR2 ANQGSEA. V lost 0 bases and J 2 bases, leaving 20 bases between the germline ends. This CDR3 spans 18 amino acids. Healthy donors of bone marrow made up the group. On this clone itself: Its cognate antigen is unknown.

It was with 60 Vbeta and 13 Jbeta primers that the PCR ran. Using immunoSEQ multiplex PCR, the repertoire was profiled, and TCRdb retains in-frame clones only, with some absent. The repertoire holds over 150,000 clones, 80% seen once, with 9.7% in the top ten. The sample comprised PBMCs. This clonotype was obtained from a man aged 18 to 30 in good health and CMV-seropositive. The chain recombines TRBV29-1 with TRBJ2-1, with D possibly matching TRBD2 (6 bases). CDR3 sequence (DNA): TGCAGCGTTGAAGATGCAGTGCCGATAACGGGAGCCTACAATGAGCAGTTCTTC. It is translated as CSVEDAVPITGAYNEQFF.